These 15 T cell receptor beta chains came from one sample sequenced in a study of T cells after yellow fever vaccination. Each CDR3 protein is one row after TCRdb ran MiXCR on the 5' RACE reads. The sample lists some 550,000 distinct CDR3 sequences, roughly 19% occurring once. Sequencing used PBMCs, obtained 15 days after the yellow fever booster vaccination. These receptor sequences come from a man younger than 45 who received the YFV17D yellow fever vaccine.

The chain links TRBV4-3 to TRBJ2-3; 12 positions match TRBD2. The ends lost 3 bases at V and 6 bases at J; junction bases unmatched: 13. CDR1 is LGHNA, CDR2 YSLEER, per germline. The CDR3 runs 18 residues. CDR3: CASSQLGSSGRAGDTQYF. CDR3 nucleotides: TGCGCCAGCAGCCAGCTGGGGTCTAGCGGGAGGGCAGGGGATACGCAGTATTTT.

This clonotype has just one count. V is TRBV6-5 and J is TRBJ1-1; D not certain. The CDR3 length is 11 residues. Trimming stripped 8 bases from V and 1 base from J, with 5 bases between. Germline CDR1 MNHEY, CDR2 SVGAGI. The CDR3 protein is CASLGNTEAFF. CDR3 nucleotide sequence: TGTGCCAGCCTGGGGAACACTGAAGCTTTCTTT.

This clonotype was seen a handful of times. This chain links TRBV12-3 or TRBV12-4 with TRBJ2-7; tentative D call: TRBD1 (6 bases). V was pared by 6 bases and J by 5 bases, with 14 bases between. This CDR3 has 13 residues. CDR3 amino acids: CASRIHQGNEQYF. DNA of the CDR3: TGTGCCAGCAGAATCCACCAGGGGAACGAGCAGTACTTC.

This clonotype was found many times. CDR3 nucleotides: TGCAGTGCTGGCCTCGGGCCATTAGCCAAAAACATTCAGTACTTC. Its translation: CSAGLGPLAKNIQYF. This chain links TRBV20-1 with TRBJ2-4, with D unresolved. With 5 bases removed from V and 0 bases from J, the gap between germline ends came to 14 bases. The germline gives CDR1 DFQATT, CDR2 SNEGSKA (reference sequence). The CDR3 is 15 amino acids.

The V and J genes are TRBV10-1 and TRBJ2-7; D call uncertain. Per germline, CDR1 WNHNN and CDR2 SYGVQD (reference sequence). The CDR3 has 13 amino acids. Trimming shortened V by 2 bases and J by 4 bases, and 9 bases separated the two germline ends. CDR3 region: CASSETQEYEQYF. The CDR3 DNA reads TGCGCCAGCAGTGAGACGCAGGAGTACGAGCAGTACTTC.

The rearrangement uses TRBV12-3 or TRBV12-4 and TRBJ1-3, with D possibly matching TRBD1 (6 bases). The CDR3 contains 16 residues. Trimming left V 5 bases short and J 1 base short, with 15 bases between. Here the CDR3 reads CASSHRQALSGNTIYF. CDR3 sequence (DNA): TGTGCCAGCAGTCATAGACAGGCATTATCTGGAAACACCATATATTTT.

The chain recombines TRBV6-5 with TRBJ1-2; D is unclear. Trimming removed 6 bases from V and 8 bases from J, with 10 bases in between. CDR1 and CDR2 (germline): MNHEY, SVGAGI. The CDR3 consists of 11 residues. The CDR3 bases are TGTGCCAGCAGAAAGGGTGGCGGCTACACCTTC. Protein: CASRKGGGYTF.

This clonotype was detected only a few times. The genes are TRBV9 and TRBJ2-7; TRBD2 might be the D (5 bases). The CDR3 runs 13 residues. Germline V gene sequence: CDR1 SGDLS, CDR2 YYNGEE. The V gene lost 4 bases and the J gene lost 6 bases, with 14 bases spanning the gap. The CDR3 sequence: CASSFRLSGEQYF. The CDR3 DNA is TGTGCCAGCAGCTTCCGACTATCGGGCGAGCAGTACTTC.

This chain connects TRBV7-2 to TRBJ2-3; no clear D gene. The CDR3 runs to 13 residues. CDR1 SGHTA and CDR2 FQGNSA come from the germline V gene. V shed 5 bases and J shed 5 bases, with 11 bases lying between them. CDR3 in amino acids: CASSLVVEDTQYF. The DNA of the CDR3 is TGTGCCAGCAGCCTTGTCGTAGAAGATACGCAGTATTTT.

The gene calls are TRBV7-2 and TRBJ1-1, with D perhaps TRBD1 (5 bases). Germline CDR1 reads SGHTA; CDR2 reads FQGNSA. The CDR3 totals 14 residues. V shed 3 bases and J shed 8 bases, with 16 bases lying between them. In nucleotides, the CDR3 is TGTGCCAGCAGCTTTAGAACGGGGGAGGCAGAAGCTTTCTTT. This gives the protein CASSFRTGEAEAFF.

The rearrangement uses TRBV20-1 and TRBJ2-3, with D maybe TRBD2 (6 bases). CDR3 length: 16 amino acids. The ends were cut back, 0 bases at V and 2 bases at J, with 15 bases in the middle. Germline values: CDR1 DFQATT, CDR2 SNEGSKA (reference sequence). Here the CDR3 reads CSAREGGGKSTDTQYF. As DNA, the CDR3 is TGCAGTGCTAGAGAGGGAGGAGGCAAATCCACAGATACGCAGTATTTT.

This clonotype came up a few times. The chain carries TRBV5-1 and TRBJ1-6, with D perhaps matching TRBD1 (5 bases). Trimming left V 1 base short and J 0 bases short, with 11 bases between. CDR1 and CDR2 (germline): SGHRS, YFSETQ. This CDR3 region has 17 residues. DNA of the CDR3: TGCGCCAGCAGCTTGCTGTTCACAGGCTCCTATAATTCACCCCTCCACTTT. Translation: CASSLLFTGSYNSPLHF.

V is TRBV19 and J is TRBJ2-7, with 10 bases identical to TRBD1. CDR1 is LNHDA, CDR2 SQIVND, per germline (reference sequence). J was trimmed by 5 bases and V by 2 bases; bases with no gene match: 6. The length of the CDR3 is 15 residues. Written as DNA, the CDR3 is TGTGCCAGTAGTATACCGGGACAGGGGAACCACGAGCAGTACTTC. Translated, it gives CASSIPGQGNHEQYF.

This clonotype was counted only a few times. V usage is TRBV29-1 and J usage is TRBJ2-1; D is ambiguous. Germline CDR1 SQVTM, CDR2 ANQGSEA. Trimming shortened V by 7 bases and J by 6 bases, and 7 bases separated the two germline ends. This CDR3 has 10 residues. The CDR3 DNA sequence: TGCAGCGGTGGCGGCAATGAGCAGTTCTTC. This sequence encodes CSGGGNEQFF.

The genes are TRBV19 and TRBJ2-7, with TRBD2 matching 9 bases. Germline trimming cut 3 bases from V and 5 bases from J; bases unmatched to any gene: 5. CDR1 LNHDA and CDR2 SQIVND come from the germline V gene (reference sequence). The CDR3 is 14 amino acids. CDR3 in DNA: TGTGCCAGTAGTATGACCGGGACTAGCAACGAGCAGTACTTC. Translating gives CASSMTGTSNEQYF.